These T cell receptor beta chains were read from a single sample in a study of identical twins. TCRdb fed the 5' RACE reads into MiXCR, producing one record per CDR3 protein. The table shows approximately 600,000 distinct CDR3 sequences, with 7.1% occurring only once. This sample was shared with a second study, whose subject was yellow fever vaccine responses in identical twins.

The sequenced material came from PBMCs. These receptor sequences come from a woman aged 18-29 years in good health. Each CDR3 is given with its conserved first and last residue. A D gene is named only where the DNA matches it firmly. Where a row states a size, it is once, few, many or the class of an expanded clone; other rows omit it.

cdr3_aa cdr3_nt v_call cdr3_length d_call clone_size j_call
CASSGEEGAHTEAFF TGTGCCAGCAGCGGAGAGGAGGGGGCCCACACTGAAGCTTTCTTT TRBV7-9 15 TRBD1 many TRBJ1-1
CSAKRTGRYNSPLHF TGCAGTGCTAAACGGACAGGGCGCTATAATTCACCCCTCCACTTT TRBV20-1 15 TRBD1 few TRBJ1-6
CSVNGETQYF TGCAGCGTTAACGGAGAGACCCAGTACTTC TRBV29-1 10 . . TRBJ2-5
CSVESETGEGYEQYF TGCAGCGTTGAATCCGAGACAGGGGAAGGATACGAGCAGTACTTC TRBV29-1 15 TRBD1 few TRBJ2-7
CAIRGINSYNEQFF TGTGCCATCCGGGGGATCAACTCCTACAATGAGCAGTTCTTC TRBV10-3 14 . many TRBJ2-1
CASSQTTGYRTDTQYF TGCGCCAGCAGCCAAACGACAGGGTACCGCACAGATACGCAGTATTTT TRBV4-1 16 TRBD1 . TRBJ2-3
CASSLLLAGYFSYNEQFF TGTGCCAGCAGCTTATTGCTAGCGGGGTACTTCTCCTACAATGAGCAGTTCTTC TRBV11-1 18 TRBD2 few TRBJ2-1
CASSRPGGLNEQFF TGTGCCAGCAGCCGCCCCGGGGGTCTCAATGAGCAGTTCTTC TRBV3-1 14 . few TRBJ2-1
CAISESRTLMNTEAFF TGTGCCATCAGTGAGTCTAGAACCCTGATGAACACTGAAGCTTTCTTT TRBV10-3 16 . many TRBJ1-1
CASSDGTGDTDTQYF TGTGCCAGCAGTGACGGGACAGGGGACACAGATACGCAGTATTTT TRBV6-4 15 TRBD1 . TRBJ2-3
CSAPDVLARIGEQFF TGCAGTGCACCAGACGTCCTAGCGCGGATTGGTGAGCAGTTCTTC TRBV20-1 15 . many TRBJ2-1
CASSFNTDYGYTF TGTGCCAGCAGCTTTAACACTGACTATGGCTACACCTTC TRBV7-8 13 . few TRBJ1-2
CASSLAGTGGGSTEAFF TGTGCCAGCAGCTTAGCTGGGACAGGGGGAGGGAGCACTGAAGCTTTCTTT TRBV7-6 17 TRBD1 few TRBJ1-1
CASSLALGGNIQYF TGTGCCAGCAGCTTAGCTCTAGGAGGAAACATTCAGTACTTC TRBV7-9 14 . . TRBJ2-4
CASTEERTTYNSPLHF TGTGCCAGCACCGAAGAGCGTACCACCTATAATTCACCCCTCCACTTT TRBV7-8 16 . . TRBJ1-6
CASRQTWTASYGYTF TGCGCCAGCAGACAAACTTGGACAGCCTCCTATGGCTACACCTTC TRBV4-1 15 . many TRBJ1-2
CASSLLSYEQYF TGTGCCAGCAGTTTACTCTCCTACGAGCAGTACTTC TRBV28 12 . many TRBJ2-7
CASSLGLAGGPSKNIQYF TGTGCCAGCAGTTTAGGTCTAGCGGGGGGGCCAAGCAAAAACATTCAGTACTTC TRBV12-3/TRBV12-4 18 TRBD2 . TRBJ2-4
CASSRTRDGYSNQPQHF TGCGCCAGCAGCAGGACCCGGGACGGCTATAGCAATCAGCCCCAGCATTTT TRBV4-1 17 . . TRBJ1-5
CASSQNTLLQETQYF TGCGCCAGCAGCCAAAACACACTGCTTCAAGAGACCCAGTACTTC TRBV5-1 15 . few TRBJ2-5
CASRKTSALYEQYF TGTGCCAGCAGGAAGACTAGCGCCCTCTACGAGCAGTACTTC TRBV7-3 14 TRBD2 many TRBJ2-7
CASSLTSTGANTEAFF TGCGCCAGCAGCTTAACGTCGACAGGAGCAAACACTGAAGCTTTCTTT TRBV5-1 16 . many TRBJ1-1
CASSSQEGGTQYF TGTGCCAGCAGCTCCCAAGAGGGGGGTACGCAGTATTTT TRBV7-2 13 . few TRBJ2-3
CSVGRYSTDTQYF TGCAGCGTGGGACGGTATAGCACAGATACGCAGTATTTT TRBV29-1 13 . . TRBJ2-3